This T cell receptor beta chain was profiled in a study of blood T cell repertoires in COVID-19 (TCRdb year 2020). With respect to the entire study: The collaborator samples originated in the United States, Italy and Spain and spanned the acute and convalescent phases of COVID-19. A de-identified subject ID, COVID-19 status, age in years and sex were almost always included in the sample metadata. Samples came from the ongoing ImmuneRACE study (first 160 participants) plus 1,254 subjects from 6 global collaborators. The repertoires were released in a freely available public database meant as a resource for research on the immune response to SARS-CoV-2. The dataset comprised deeply sampled blood TCRbeta repertoires from subjects exposed to, actively infected with, or recovered from COVID-19. Where HLA class I and class II types were available, the types were taken from metadata supplied by the sample provider, not from assay-based typing. The prospective study material was composed of cDNA or gDNA derived from T cells, B-cell-depleted T cells, or PBMCs.

Points on this clone: What antigen it recognizes has not been identified. Per-base quality was not reported, and no clone a single base away is much larger than it.

In the prospective study, participants were roughly 18 to 90 years old, resided in fewer than 25 geographic areas of the United States, and were enrolled through a virtual design. Cohort assignment in the prospective study relied on participant-reported clinical history from a screening survey and a study questionnaire. Recovered participants in ImmuneRACE Cohort 3 were defined as having two consecutive negative NP/OP PCR tests, clearance from a healthcare professional, or resolution of symptoms. Mobile phlebotomists in the prospective study collected whole blood, serum and a nasopharyngeal or oropharyngeal swab from every participant. Prospective study participants could optionally give additional blood draws and questionnaires over a roughly two-month period. Before DNA extraction, blood samples from the prospective study were shipped at room temperature or frozen. Summary of the overall study and its limitations: Clinical and demographic metadata were provided uncurated, with the amount varying by source and participant.

TCRbeta CDR3 regions were amplified from genomic DNA using the immunoSEQ Assay, a bias-controlled multiplex PCR. For the original study's pipeline: Nucleated cell counts per sample were estimated from amplification of reference gene primers within the assay. Sequence reads were collapsed and filtered to measure the absolute abundance of every unique TCRbeta CDR3 rearrangement. Productive Simpson clonality was computed per sample as the square root of Simpson's diversity index over productive rearrangements. Here the immuneACCESS table is served through TCRdb, limited to in-frame sequences with V and J called. Missing clones are a known gap in these copies; in checked studies unresolved V genes cover under half, and the rest lacks a known reason. V and J calls and clone size follow that table, whereas D and trimming were derived from the DNA. The sample table holds under 250,000 clones, of which 70% to 90% were seen once. The ten largest clones add up to roughly 10% of the sample.

The germline V gene (reference sequence) yields SGHKS for CDR1 and YYEKEE for CDR2. V drops 0 bases and J drops 0 bases, leaving 10 bases in between. The CDR3, from cysteine to phenylalanine, totals 16 residues. The kept DNA is CDR3 alone, 48 bases in frame from the first base. Sequenced material: PBMCs or T cells enriched from blood (not recorded which). The receptor comes from a man aged 25 to 40 who had recovered from COVID-19. The rearranged segments are TRBV5-5 and TRBJ1-3, with the D gene not confidently named. The nucleotide sequence reads as follows: TGTGCCAGCAGCTTGGGGTGGTCGGGCTCTGGAAACACCATATATTTT. Translated, this gives CASSLGWSGSGNTIYF.